This record concerns one T cell receptor beta chain sequence. The entry originates in a study of blood T cell repertoires in COVID-19. Study overall: T cells, B-cell-depleted T cells, or PBMCs supplied cDNA or gDNA.

The CDR3 runs to 16 residues. Looked up from germline, CDR1 is SGHVS and CDR2 is FQNEAQ. Deletions cut 3 bases from V and 1 base from J, with 15 bases between. Source study methods: Amplified reference gene primers provided the basis for estimating nucleated cell counts. The protocol was immunoSEQ multiplex PCR, while the TCRdb copy is restricted to in-frame clones and leaves out a portion. The V and J calls and the clone size are those of that table, but D and trimming were determined from the DNA. Counted here are around 250,000 clones, 82% occurring once; the ten biggest clones make up 3.4%. The sequencing sample was made of peripheral blood. The rearrangement links TRBV7-8 to TRBJ1-1; D not resolved. The TCR originated in a woman younger than 30 with acute or convalescent COVID-19. CDR3 in amino acids: CASSLGRLAENTEAFF. The CDR3 bases are TGTGCCAGCAGCTTGGGCCGCCTAGCCGAGAACACTGAAGCTTTCTTT.